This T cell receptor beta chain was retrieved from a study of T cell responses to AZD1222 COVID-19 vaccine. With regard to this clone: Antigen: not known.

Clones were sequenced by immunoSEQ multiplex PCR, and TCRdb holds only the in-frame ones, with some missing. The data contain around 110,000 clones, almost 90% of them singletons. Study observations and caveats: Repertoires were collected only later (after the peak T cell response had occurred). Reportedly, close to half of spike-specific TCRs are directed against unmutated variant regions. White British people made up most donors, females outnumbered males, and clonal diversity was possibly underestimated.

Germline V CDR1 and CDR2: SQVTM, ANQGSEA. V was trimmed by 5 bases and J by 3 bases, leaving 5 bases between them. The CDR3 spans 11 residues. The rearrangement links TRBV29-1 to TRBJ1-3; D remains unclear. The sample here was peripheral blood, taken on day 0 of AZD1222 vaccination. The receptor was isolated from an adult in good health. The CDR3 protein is CSVHGGNTIYF. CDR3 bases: TGCAGCGTTCACGGTGGAAACACCATATATTTT.